The sequence of this T cell receptor (beta chain) was determined in a study of blood T cell repertoires in COVID-19. Germline assignment: CDR1 MDHEN and CDR2 SYDVKM. CDR3 length equals 14 residues. The V gene end was trimmed by 6 bases and the J gene end by 4 bases; junction bases not matched to a gene: 5. This clone showed up just a few times. The method was immunoSEQ multiplex PCR; TCRdb's version includes in-frame clones alone and lacks a portion of them. Found here are about 300,000 clones, approximately 88% of them singletons; the top ten hold about 1.5%. The sequencing sample was made of peripheral blood. The source of this sequence is a human donor with COVID-19, enrolled during active disease. The donor label of this sample is uncertain. This chain joins TRBV28 and TRBJ1-5, with 8 positions matching TRBD1. The CDR3 is CASSQGQDNQPQHF. Here the CDR3 DNA reads TGTGCCAGCAGCCAGGGACAGGATAATCAGCCCCAGCATTTT.